One and the same sample provided the 19 T cell receptor beta chains below, sequenced in a study of shared clonotypes between healthy human individuals. Sequencing was performed with immunoSEQ multiplex PCR; in TCRdb, only in-frame clones are kept and a portion is missing. The table lists approximately 2,000,000 clones, just under 95% of them singletons. Sequenced input: naive CD4+ T cells from PBMCs. Subset meaning: CD45RA+ positively selected. These receptors all come from a man between 18 and 29 years old in good health. Some clones in this sample may be carry-over from other donors' samples.

The V gene is TRBV5-6, the J gene TRBJ2-3; D perhaps matches TRBD1 (6 bases). Trimming removed 2 bases from V and 0 bases from J, with 10 bases in between. The CDR3 consists of 15 residues. The V gene's germline CDR1 is SGHDT and CDR2 YYEEEE. CDR3 in DNA: TGTGCCAGCAGCTTTCGGGGACAAAGCACAGATACGCAGTATTTT. Amino acids: CASSFRGQSTDTQYF. The full variable domain, its missing parts supplied by reference TRBV5-6 and TRBJ2-3, is DAGVTQSPTHLIKTRGQQVTLRCSPKSGHDTVSWYQQALGQGPQFIFQYYEEEERQRGNFPDRFSGHQFPNYSSELNVNALLLGDSALYLCASSFRGQSTDTQYFGPGTRLTVL.

The chain recombines TRBV28 with TRBJ1-6, with TRBD1 as a possible D gene (6 bases). This CDR3 has 12 residues. V lost 6 bases and J 9 bases, leaving 9 bases between the germline ends. Germline V gene data show CDR1 as MDHEN and CDR2 as SYDVKM. The CDR3 DNA reads as TGTGCCAGCAGACAGGGCGTTTCACCCCTCCACTTT. This encodes CASRQGVSPLHF.

The chain uses TRBV18 and TRBJ1-1; maybe TRBD1 (6 bases). Trimming took off 3 bases at V and 3 bases at J, with 11 bases between the two ends. Per the germline V gene, CDR1 is KGHSH and CDR2 is LQKENI. This CDR3 region has 14 residues. CDR3 bases: TGTGCCAGCTCACCCGGACAGACAGACACTGAAGCTTTCTTT. Translating gives CASSPGQTDTEAFF.

V is TRBV6-5 and J is TRBJ1-2; possible D gene TRBD1, 6 bases. Germline CDR1 is MNHEY and CDR2 is SVGAGI. Trimming left V 6 bases short and J 3 bases short, with 14 bases between. The CDR3 extends over 14 amino acids. Written as DNA, the CDR3 is TGTGCCAGCAGGGGGGGCAAAGAGTACTATGGCTACACCTTC. It specifies CASRGGKEYYGYTF.

On this clone: At one boundary the junction diverges from the germline segment, which might be a read error. The chain employs TRBV4-2 and TRBJ2-1; D possibly matches TRBD1 or TRBD2 (5 bases each). This CDR3 is 15 amino acids long. Per the germline V gene, CDR1 is LGHNA and CDR2 is YNFKEQ. The CDR3 loop reads CASSQDDIKTGRRVF. The CDR3 bases are TGTGCCAGCAGCCAAGATGACATAAAAACGGGGCGCAGGGTCTTC.

The chain uses TRBV5-4 and TRBJ2-3; 10 nucleotides agree with TRBD2. CDR1 SGHNT and CDR2 YYREEE come from the germline V gene (reference sequence). CDR3 length equals 15 residues. V was clipped by 2 bases and J by 2 bases; unmatched bases: 2. The CDR3 nucleotides read TGTGCCAGCAGCTTTAGCGGGAGGACCACAGATACGCAGTATTTT. It is translated as CASSFSGRTTDTQYF.

The gene calls are TRBV28 and TRBJ1-4; tentative D call: TRBD1 (6 bases). This CDR3 has 14 amino acids. The germline CDR1 and CDR2 sequences are MDHEN and SYDVKM. Trimming shortened V by 6 bases and J by 11 bases, and 19 bases separated the two germline ends. In DNA, the CDR3 is TGTGCCAGCAGACCGGGACAAGTGCCCGAGAAACTGTTTTTT. This gives the protein CASRPGQVPEKLFF.

The genes are TRBV7-8 and TRBJ2-3; weak D call: TRBD1 (6 bases). The V and J ends lost 4 bases and 2 bases respectively, with 13 bases between them. In germline, CDR1 is SGHVS, CDR2 FQNEAQ. The CDR3 runs 15 residues. The CDR3 reads CASSSGQIPTDTQYF. DNA of the CDR3: TGTGCCAGCAGCTCAGGACAGATCCCCACAGATACGCAGTATTTT.

About this clone: The identical CDR3 is also encoded by other nucleotide sequences in the sample. This chain links TRBV7-9 with TRBJ2-7; TRBD2 matches at 10 bases. Losses at the gene ends were 0 bases for V and 6 bases for J; bases not matched to a gene: 5. CDR3 size: 15 residues. Per germline, CDR1 SEHNR and CDR2 FQNEAQ (reference sequence). CDR3 coding DNA: TGTGCCAGCAGCTTAGCTCTAGCGGGAGTTTCCGAGCAGTACTTC. Translated: CASSLALAGVSEQYF.

This clone came up once. Other nucleotide sequences in the sample specify the same CDR3. The chain recombines TRBV6-6 with TRBJ2-7, with TRBD2 identical over 7 bases. V gave up 6 bases and J gave up 4 bases; unmatched junction bases: 3. CDR3 length: 12 amino acids. The germline CDR1 and CDR2 sequences are MNHNY and SVGAGI (reference sequence). The DNA for the CDR3 is TGTGCCAGCAGCCCCGGGGGGTACGAGCAGTACTTC. This sequence encodes CASSPGGYEQYF.

This rearrangement joins TRBV14 to TRBJ1-1; no reliable D call. The germline gives CDR1 SGHDN, CDR2 FVKESK. The CDR3 is made up of 13 amino acids. V shed 3 bases and J shed 3 bases, with 8 bases lying between them. The DNA of the CDR3 is TGTGCCAGCAGCCACGCCCAAGACACTGAAGCTTTCTTT. Its translation: CASSHAQDTEAFF.

This chain connects TRBV28 to TRBJ2-7; 9 bases are shared with TRBD2. This CDR3 spans 14 amino acids. The germline gives CDR1 MDHEN, CDR2 SYDVKM. V dropped 2 bases and J dropped 4; count of bases not matched to a gene: 3. In DNA, the CDR3 is TGTGCCAGCAGTTTAGGCGGGAGGGAATACGAGCAGTACTTC. Encoded protein: CASSLGGREYEQYF.

Comments on this clone: Within the sample, other DNA sequences also encode this same CDR3. V usage is TRBV20-1 and J usage is TRBJ2-1; D call uncertain. The V end lost 1 base, the J end lost 10 bases, and 8 bases lay between the germline ends. There are 11 residues in the CDR3. Germline CDR1 reads DFQATT; CDR2 reads SNEGSKA (reference sequence). CDR3 bases: TGCAGTGCTAGAGGCGATACAGAGCAGTTCTTC. Translating gives CSARGDTEQFF.

As to this clone: This sample includes further DNA sequences coding for the same CDR3. The chain is built from TRBV5-1 and TRBJ2-1, with a tentative D call TRBD2 (6 bases). The germline V gene encodes CDR1 SGHRS and CDR2 YFSETQ. V gave up 3 bases and J gave up 4 bases, with 11 bases separating them. The CDR3 runs 14 residues. CDR3 sequence (DNA): TGCGCCAGCAGCTCGGGACTCTTATACAATGAGCAGTTCTTC. Protein: CASSSGLLYNEQFF.

On this clone: This sample also contains other DNA sequences that code for the same CDR3. V gene TRBV7-9 combines with J gene TRBJ1-1; a possible D gene is TRBD1 (6 bases). Germline assignment: CDR1 SEHNR and CDR2 FQNEAQ (reference sequence). This CDR3 spans 14 amino acids. Trimming pared 3 bases from V and 1 base from J, leaving 9 bases between. This CDR3 is CASSLEGGNTEAFF. CDR3 DNA sequence: TGTGCCAGCAGCTTGGAGGGGGGGAACACTGAAGCTTTCTTT.

V usage is TRBV7-3 and J usage is TRBJ2-5; tentatively, D is TRBD1 (5 bases). This CDR3 contains 15 residues. Between the trimmed V and J ends, which lost 5 bases and 4 bases, there was a span of 17 bases. The germline V gene has CDR1 SGHTA and CDR2 FQGTGA. The DNA for the CDR3 is TGTGCCAGCAGCCCCCAGGCAGGGTTGAGAGAGACCCAGTACTTC. Translation gives CASSPQAGLRETQYF.

The genes are TRBV28 and TRBJ1-2; D remains unclear. Trimming stripped 2 bases from V and 5 bases from J, with 9 bases between. The V gene's germline CDR1 is MDHEN and CDR2 SYDVKM. This CDR3 contains 13 residues. CDR3 residues: CASSLGPFYGYTF. In DNA, the CDR3 is TGTGCCAGCAGTTTAGGCCCCTTTTATGGCTACACCTTC.

The rearrangement joins TRBV28 to TRBJ2-5, with 13 bases matching TRBD2. The CDR3 is made up of 16 amino acids. CDR1 and CDR2 from the germline V gene are MDHEN and SYDVKM. Trimming cost V 6 bases and J 4 bases; bases outside gene matches: 8. This chain's CDR3 is CASSQGLAGARETQYF. The CDR3 coding sequence is TGTGCCAGCAGCCAAGGACTAGCGGGAGCTCGAGAGACCCAGTACTTC.

Comment on this clone: The same CDR3 also results from other DNA sequences found in this sample. The J gene is TRBJ2-3, the V gene TRBV18, with 8 bases that match TRBD1. This CDR3 comprises 15 residues. Germline V gives CDR1 KGHSH, CDR2 LQKENI. V shed 3 bases and J 3 bases; nucleotides not matched to a gene: 5. The CDR3 is CASSPGQGGTDTQYF. The CDR3 coding sequence is TGTGCCAGCTCACCCGGACAGGGTGGAACAGATACGCAGTATTTT.